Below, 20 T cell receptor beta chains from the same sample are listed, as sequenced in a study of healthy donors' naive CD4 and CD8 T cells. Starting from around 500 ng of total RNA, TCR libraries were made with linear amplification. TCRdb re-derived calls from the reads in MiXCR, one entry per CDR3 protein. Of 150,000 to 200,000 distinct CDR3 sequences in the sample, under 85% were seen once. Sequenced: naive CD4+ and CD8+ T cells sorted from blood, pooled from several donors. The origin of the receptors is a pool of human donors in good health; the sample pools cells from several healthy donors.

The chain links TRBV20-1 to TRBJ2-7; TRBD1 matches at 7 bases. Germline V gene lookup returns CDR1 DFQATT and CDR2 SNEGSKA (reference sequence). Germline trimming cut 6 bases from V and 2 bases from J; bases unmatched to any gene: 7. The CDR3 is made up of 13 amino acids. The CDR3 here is CSADTGVTYEQYF. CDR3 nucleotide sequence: TGCAGTGCCGACACAGGGGTAACCTACGAGCAGTACTTC.

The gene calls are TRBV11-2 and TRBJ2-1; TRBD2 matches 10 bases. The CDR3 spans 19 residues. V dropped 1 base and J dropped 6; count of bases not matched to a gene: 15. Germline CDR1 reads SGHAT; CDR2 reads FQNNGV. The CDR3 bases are TGTGCCAGCAGCTTAGTGGCCCTCGGGCTAGCGGGGGTAAGCAATGAGCAGTTCTTC. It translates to CASSLVALGLAGVSNEQFF.

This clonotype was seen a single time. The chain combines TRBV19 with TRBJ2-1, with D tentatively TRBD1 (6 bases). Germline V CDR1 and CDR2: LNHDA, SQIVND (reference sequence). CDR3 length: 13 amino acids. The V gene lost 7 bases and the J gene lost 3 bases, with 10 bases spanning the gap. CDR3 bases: TGTGCCAGTATCGGCAGGGGCTACAATGAGCAGTTCTTC. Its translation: CASIGRGYNEQFF.

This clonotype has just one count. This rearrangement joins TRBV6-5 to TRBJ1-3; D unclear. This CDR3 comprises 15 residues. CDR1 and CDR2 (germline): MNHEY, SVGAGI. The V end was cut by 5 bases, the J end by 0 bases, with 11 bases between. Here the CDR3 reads CASSPGRFSGNTIYF. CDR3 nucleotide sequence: TGTGCCAGCAGTCCCGGACGGTTCTCTGGAAACACCATATATTTT.

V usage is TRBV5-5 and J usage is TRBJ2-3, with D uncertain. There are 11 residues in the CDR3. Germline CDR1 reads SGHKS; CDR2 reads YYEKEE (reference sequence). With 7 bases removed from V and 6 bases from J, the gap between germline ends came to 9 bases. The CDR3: CASGLTDTQYF. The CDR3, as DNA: TGTGCCAGCGGATTGACTGATACGCAGTATTTT.

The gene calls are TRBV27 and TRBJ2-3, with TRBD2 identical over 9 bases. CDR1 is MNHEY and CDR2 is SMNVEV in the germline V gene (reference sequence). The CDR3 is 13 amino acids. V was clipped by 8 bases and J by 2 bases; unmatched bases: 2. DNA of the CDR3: TGTGCCAGCCAGCGGGGGGTCACAGATACGCAGTATTTT. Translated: CASQRGVTDTQYF.

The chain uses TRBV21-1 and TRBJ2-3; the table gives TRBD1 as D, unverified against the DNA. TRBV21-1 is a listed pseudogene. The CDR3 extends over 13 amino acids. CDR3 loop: CASSGNEGVMQYF. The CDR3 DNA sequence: TGTGCCAGCAGCGGAAACGAAGGGGTTATGCAGTATTTT.

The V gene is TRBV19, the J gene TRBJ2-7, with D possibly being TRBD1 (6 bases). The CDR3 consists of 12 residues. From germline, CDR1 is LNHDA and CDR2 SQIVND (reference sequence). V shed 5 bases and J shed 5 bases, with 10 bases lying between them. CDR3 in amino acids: CASSPTGDEQYF. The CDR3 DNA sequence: TGTGCCAGTAGTCCGACAGGAGACGAGCAGTACTTC.

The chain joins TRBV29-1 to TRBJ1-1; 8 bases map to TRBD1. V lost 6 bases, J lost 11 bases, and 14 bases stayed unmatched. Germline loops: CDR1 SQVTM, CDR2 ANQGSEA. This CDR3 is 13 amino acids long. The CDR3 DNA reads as TGCAGCGTACCGGGACAGGCTGGATTTGAGGCTTTCTTT. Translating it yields CSVPGQAGFEAFF.

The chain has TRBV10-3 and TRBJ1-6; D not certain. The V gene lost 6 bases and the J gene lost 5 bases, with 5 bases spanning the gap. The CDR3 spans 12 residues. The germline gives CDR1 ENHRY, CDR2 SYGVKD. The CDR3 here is CAISHNNSPLHF. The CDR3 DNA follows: TGTGCCATCAGCCATAATAATTCACCCCTCCACTTT.

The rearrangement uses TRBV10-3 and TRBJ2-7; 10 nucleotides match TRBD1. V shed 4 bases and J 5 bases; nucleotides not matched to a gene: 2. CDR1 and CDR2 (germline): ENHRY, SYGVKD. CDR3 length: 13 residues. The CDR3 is CAISGQGADEQYF. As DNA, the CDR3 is TGTGCCATCAGTGGACAGGGGGCAGACGAGCAGTACTTC.

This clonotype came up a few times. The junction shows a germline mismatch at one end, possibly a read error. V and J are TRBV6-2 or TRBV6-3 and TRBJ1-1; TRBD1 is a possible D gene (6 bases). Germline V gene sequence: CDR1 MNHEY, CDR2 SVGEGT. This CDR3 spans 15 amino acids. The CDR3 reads CTSRAKTGRNTEAFF. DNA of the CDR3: TGTACCAGCAGAGCAAAGACAGGACGAAACACTGAAGCTTTCTTT.

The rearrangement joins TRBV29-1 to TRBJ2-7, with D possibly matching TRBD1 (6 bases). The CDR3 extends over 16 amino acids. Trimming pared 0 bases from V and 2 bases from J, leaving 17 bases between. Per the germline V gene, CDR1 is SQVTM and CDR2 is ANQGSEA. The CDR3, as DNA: TGCAGCGTTGAAGAAGTACGGCAGGGGCTCCCCTACGAGCAGTACTTC. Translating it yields CSVEEVRQGLPYEQYF.

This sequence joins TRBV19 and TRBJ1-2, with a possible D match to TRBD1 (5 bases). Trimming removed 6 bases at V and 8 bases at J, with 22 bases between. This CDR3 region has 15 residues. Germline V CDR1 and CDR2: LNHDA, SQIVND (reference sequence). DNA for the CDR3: TGTGCCAGTAGCAGGCGGGACTGGGAGGCCTCGGGCTACACCTTC. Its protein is CASSRRDWEASGYTF.

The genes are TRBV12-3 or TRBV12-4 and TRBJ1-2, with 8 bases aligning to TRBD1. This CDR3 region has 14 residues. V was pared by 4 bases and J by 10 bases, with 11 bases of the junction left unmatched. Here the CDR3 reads CASSSAGQGRSYTF. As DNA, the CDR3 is TGTGCCAGCAGTTCAGCCGGACAGGGACGTTCCTACACCTTC.

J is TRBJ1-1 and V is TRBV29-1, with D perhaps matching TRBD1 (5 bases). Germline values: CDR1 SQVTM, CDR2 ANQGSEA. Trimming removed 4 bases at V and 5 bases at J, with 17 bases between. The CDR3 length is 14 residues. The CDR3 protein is CSVGAGQGGTEAFF. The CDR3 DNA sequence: TGCAGCGTTGGGGCTGGGCAGGGAGGTACTGAAGCTTTCTTT. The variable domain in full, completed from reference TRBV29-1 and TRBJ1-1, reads SAVISQKPSRDICQRGTSLTIQCQVDSQVTMMFWYRQQPGQSLTLIATANQGSEATYESGFVIDKFPISRPNLTFSTLTVSNMSPEDSSIYLCSVGAGQGGTEAFFGQGTRLTVV.

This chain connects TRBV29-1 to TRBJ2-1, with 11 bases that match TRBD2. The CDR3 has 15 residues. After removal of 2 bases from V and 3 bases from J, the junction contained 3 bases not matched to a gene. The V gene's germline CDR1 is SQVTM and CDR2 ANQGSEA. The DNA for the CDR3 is TGCAGCGTTGAAATAGCGGGAGGGCTCTACAATGAGCAGTTCTTC. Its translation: CSVEIAGGLYNEQFF.

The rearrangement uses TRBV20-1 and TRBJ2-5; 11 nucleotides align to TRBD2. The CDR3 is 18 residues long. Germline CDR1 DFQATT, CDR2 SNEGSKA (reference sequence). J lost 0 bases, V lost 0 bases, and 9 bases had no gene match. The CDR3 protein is CSARDERLAGPHQETQYF. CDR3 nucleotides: TGCAGTGCTAGAGATGAGCGACTAGCGGGGCCCCACCAAGAGACCCAGTACTTC.

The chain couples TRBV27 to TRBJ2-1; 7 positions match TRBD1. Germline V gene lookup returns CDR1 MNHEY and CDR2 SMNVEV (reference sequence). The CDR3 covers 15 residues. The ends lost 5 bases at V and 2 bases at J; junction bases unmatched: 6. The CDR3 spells CASSVQGLAYNEQFF. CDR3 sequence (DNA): TGTGCCAGCAGTGTACAGGGGCTGGCCTACAATGAGCAGTTCTTC.

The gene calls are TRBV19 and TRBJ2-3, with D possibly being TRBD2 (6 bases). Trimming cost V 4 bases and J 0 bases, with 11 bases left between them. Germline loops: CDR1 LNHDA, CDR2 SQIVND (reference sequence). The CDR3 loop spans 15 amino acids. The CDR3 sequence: CASSTGTASTDTQYF. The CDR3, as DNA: TGTGCCAGTAGTACCGGGACTGCTAGCACAGATACGCAGTATTTT.